Below, 5 T cell receptor beta chains from the same sample are listed, as sequenced in a study of blood T cell repertoires in COVID-19. TCRdb keeps only in-frame clones here, not all; method: immunoSEQ multiplex PCR. In the table there are over 350,000 clones, more than 85% of which are singletons. Sequenced sample: PBMCs or T cells enriched from blood (not recorded which). These receptors were taken from a woman between 35 and 50 years old who had been exposed to COVID-19.

The chain is built from TRBV3-1 (or the pseudogene TRBV3-2) and TRBJ1-1; D gene uncertain. CDR1 LGHDT and CDR2 YNNKEL come from the germline V gene (reference sequence). The V and J ends lost 4 bases and 5 bases respectively, with 8 bases between them. This CDR3 is 12 amino acids long. CDR3 protein: CASSLVPTEAFF. In nucleotides, the CDR3 is TGTGCCAGCAGCCTAGTGCCAACTGAAGCTTTCTTT.

CDR3 sequence: CASSRTGTGTYEQYF. The CDR3 DNA sequence: TGTGCCAGCAGTCGGACCGGGACAGGGACCTACGAGCAGTACTTC. The chain combines TRBV6-6 with TRBJ2-7; the match to TRBD1 covers 9 bases. V gave up 5 bases and J gave up 2 bases; unmatched junction bases: 7. The CDR3 is made up of 15 amino acids. CDR1 is MNHNY and CDR2 is SVGAGI in the germline V gene (reference sequence).

This clone occurred a few times. The chain couples TRBV29-1 to TRBJ2-2; D gene unclear. The germline gives CDR1 SQVTM, CDR2 ANQGSEA. The V gene lost 7 bases and the J gene lost 0 bases, with 12 bases spanning the gap. The CDR3 covers 14 residues. The CDR3 bases are TGCAGCGCAGCGCCACACGCGAACACCGGGGAGCTGTTTTTT. This sequence encodes CSAAPHANTGELFF.

The rearrangement joins TRBV6-2 or TRBV6-3 to TRBJ1-3; no firm D call. The germline V and J ends were trimmed by 5 bases and 1 base, with 15 bases remaining between them. The CDR3 has 16 residues. The germline CDR1 and CDR2 sequences are MNHEY and SVGEGT. CDR3 DNA: TGTGCCAGCAGTCCCAATCGGGTCTCGTCTGGAAACACCATATATTTT. Its protein is CASSPNRVSSGNTIYF.

This clone was recorded only once. The chain carries TRBV10-1 and TRBJ2-1; possibly TRBD2 for D (6 bases). Germline assignment: CDR1 WNHNN and CDR2 SYGVQD (reference sequence). The CDR3 is 14 amino acids. V was pared by 5 bases and J by 0 bases, with 8 bases between. CDR3 protein: CASSIGSSYNEQFF. For the CDR3, the DNA is TGCGCCAGCAGTATCGGGAGCTCCTACAATGAGCAGTTCTTC.